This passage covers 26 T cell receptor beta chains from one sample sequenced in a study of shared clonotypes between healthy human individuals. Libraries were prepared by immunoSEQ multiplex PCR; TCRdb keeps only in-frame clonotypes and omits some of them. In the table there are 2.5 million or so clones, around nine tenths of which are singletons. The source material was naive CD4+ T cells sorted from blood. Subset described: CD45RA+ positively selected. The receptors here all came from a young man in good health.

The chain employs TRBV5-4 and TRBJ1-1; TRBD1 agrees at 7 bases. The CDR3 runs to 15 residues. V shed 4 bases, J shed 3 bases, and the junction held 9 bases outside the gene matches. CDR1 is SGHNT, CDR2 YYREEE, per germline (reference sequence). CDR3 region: CASSPLTGVYTEAFF. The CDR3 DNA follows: TGTGCCAGCAGCCCGTTAACAGGGGTTTACACTGAAGCTTTCTTT.

CDR3 DNA: TGTGCCAGCAGTGGTACCGGGTCACGGGAAGAGACCCAGTACTTC. Protein: CASSGTGSREETQYF. The V and J genes are TRBV6-1 and TRBJ2-5; D is unclear. The germline V gene encodes CDR1 MNHNS and CDR2 SASEGT. V lost 4 bases, J lost 3 bases, and 15 bases lay in between. CDR3 length equals 15 residues.

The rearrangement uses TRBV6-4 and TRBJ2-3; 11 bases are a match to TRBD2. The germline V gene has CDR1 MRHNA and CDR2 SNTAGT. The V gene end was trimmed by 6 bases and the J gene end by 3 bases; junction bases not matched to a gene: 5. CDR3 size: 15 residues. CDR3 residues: CASSVAGGVTDTQYF. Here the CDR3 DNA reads TGTGCCAGCAGCGTAGCGGGGGGGGTAACAGATACGCAGTATTTT.

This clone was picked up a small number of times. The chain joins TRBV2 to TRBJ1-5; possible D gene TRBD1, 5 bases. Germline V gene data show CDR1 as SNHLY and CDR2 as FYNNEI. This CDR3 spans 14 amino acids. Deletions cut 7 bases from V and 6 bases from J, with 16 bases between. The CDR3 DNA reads TGTGCCAGCACCGTGGGAGGGGAGGGTCAGCCCCAGCATTTT. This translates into CASTVGGEGQPQHF.

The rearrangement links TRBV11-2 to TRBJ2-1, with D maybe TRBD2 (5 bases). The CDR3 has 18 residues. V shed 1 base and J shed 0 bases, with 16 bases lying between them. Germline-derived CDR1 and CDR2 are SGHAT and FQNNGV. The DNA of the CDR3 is TGTGCCAGCAGCTTAGGCTGGCGACTAACGAGCTCCTACAATGAGCAGTTCTTC. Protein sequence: CASSLGWRLTSSYNEQFF.

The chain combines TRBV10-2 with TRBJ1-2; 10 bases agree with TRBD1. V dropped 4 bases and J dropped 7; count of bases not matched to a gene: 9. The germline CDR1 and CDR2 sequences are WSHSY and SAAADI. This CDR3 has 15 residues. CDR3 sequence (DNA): TGCGCCAGCAGTGCCCCTGGACAGGGGGTAGGTGGCTACACCTTC. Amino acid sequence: CASSAPGQGVGGYTF.

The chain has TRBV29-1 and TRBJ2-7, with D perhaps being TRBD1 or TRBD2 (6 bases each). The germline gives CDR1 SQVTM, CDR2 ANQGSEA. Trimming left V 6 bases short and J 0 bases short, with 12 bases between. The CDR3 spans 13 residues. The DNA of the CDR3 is TGCAGCGTGGGGGGCAGATACTCCTACGAGCAGTACTTC. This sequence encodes CSVGGRYSYEQYF.

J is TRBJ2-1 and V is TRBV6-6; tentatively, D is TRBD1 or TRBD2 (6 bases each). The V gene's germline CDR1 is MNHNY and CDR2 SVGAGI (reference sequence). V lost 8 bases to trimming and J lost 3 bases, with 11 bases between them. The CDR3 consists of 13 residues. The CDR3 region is CASVGGGYNEQFF. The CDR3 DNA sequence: TGTGCCAGCGTCGGAGGGGGCTACAATGAGCAGTTCTTC.

Here the CDR3 reads CASSLKGTPNQPQHF. The CDR3, as DNA: TGTGCCAGCTCACTTAAAGGGACCCCGAATCAGCCCCAGCATTTT. The chain couples TRBV18 to TRBJ1-5; D possibly corresponds to TRBD1 (5 bases). The CDR3 is 15 residues long. The germline gives CDR1 KGHSH, CDR2 LQKENI. The V gene lost 4 bases and the J gene lost 4 bases, with 14 bases spanning the gap.

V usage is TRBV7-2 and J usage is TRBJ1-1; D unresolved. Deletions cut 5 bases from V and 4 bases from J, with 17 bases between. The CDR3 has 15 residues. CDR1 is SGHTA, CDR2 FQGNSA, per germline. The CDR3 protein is CASSLEATVVTEAFF. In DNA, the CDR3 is TGTGCCAGCAGCCTCGAAGCGACTGTAGTCACTGAAGCTTTCTTT.

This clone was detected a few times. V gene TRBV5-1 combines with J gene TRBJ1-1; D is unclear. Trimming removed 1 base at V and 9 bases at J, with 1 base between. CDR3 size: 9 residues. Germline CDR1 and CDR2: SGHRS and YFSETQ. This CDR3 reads CASSLKAFF. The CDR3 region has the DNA TGCGCCAGCAGCTTGAAAGCTTTCTTT.

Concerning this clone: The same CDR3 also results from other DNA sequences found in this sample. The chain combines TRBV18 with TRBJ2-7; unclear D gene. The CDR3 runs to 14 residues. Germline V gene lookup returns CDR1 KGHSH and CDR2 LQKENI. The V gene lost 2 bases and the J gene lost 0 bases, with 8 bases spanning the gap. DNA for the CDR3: TGTGCCAGCTCACCATTAGGGAACTCCTACGAGCAGTACTTC. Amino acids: CASSPLGNSYEQYF.

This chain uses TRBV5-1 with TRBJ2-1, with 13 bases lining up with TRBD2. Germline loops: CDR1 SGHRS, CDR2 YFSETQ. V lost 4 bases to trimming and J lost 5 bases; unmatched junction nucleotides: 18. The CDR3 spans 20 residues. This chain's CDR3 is CASSEQGRRLAGGVHNEQFF. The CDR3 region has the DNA TGCGCCAGCAGCGAACAGGGTCGTCGACTAGCGGGAGGAGTACACAATGAGCAGTTCTTC.

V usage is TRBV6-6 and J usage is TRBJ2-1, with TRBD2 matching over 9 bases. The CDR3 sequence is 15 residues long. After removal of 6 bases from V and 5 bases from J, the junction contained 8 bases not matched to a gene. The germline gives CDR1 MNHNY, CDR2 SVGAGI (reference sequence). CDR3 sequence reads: CASSPTGTSNNEQFF. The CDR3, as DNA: TGTGCCAGCAGCCCAACCGGGACTAGCAACAATGAGCAGTTCTTC.

The CDR3 nucleotides read TGTGCCAGCAGGGCCGGGGGGAGACAGGATGAGCAGTTCTTC. Translating gives CASRAGGRQDEQFF. This chain links TRBV25-1 with TRBJ2-1, with D possibly being TRBD2 (7 bases). From germline, CDR1 is MGHDK and CDR2 SYGVNS. There are 14 residues in the CDR3. V was pared by 6 bases and J by 8 bases, with 17 bases between.

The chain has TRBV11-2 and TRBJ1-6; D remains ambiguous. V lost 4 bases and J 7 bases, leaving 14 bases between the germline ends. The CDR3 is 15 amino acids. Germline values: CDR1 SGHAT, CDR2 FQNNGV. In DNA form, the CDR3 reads TGTGCCAGCAGCTCAACCCAGGCTGGGAATTCACCCCTCCACTTT. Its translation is CASSSTQAGNSPLHF. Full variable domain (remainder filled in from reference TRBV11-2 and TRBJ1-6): EAGVAQSPRYKIIEKRQSVAFWCNPISGHATLYWYQQILGQGPKLLIQFQNNGVVDDSQLPKDRFSAERLKGVDSTLKIQPAKLEDSAVYLCASSSTQAGNSPLHFGNGTRLTVT.

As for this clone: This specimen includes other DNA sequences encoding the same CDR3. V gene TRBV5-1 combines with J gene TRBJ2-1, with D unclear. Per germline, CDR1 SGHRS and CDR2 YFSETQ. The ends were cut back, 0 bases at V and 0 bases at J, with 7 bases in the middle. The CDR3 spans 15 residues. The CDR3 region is CASSLEGSSYNEQFF. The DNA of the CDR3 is TGCGCCAGCAGCTTGGAGGGTAGCTCCTACAATGAGCAGTTCTTC.

The CDR3 bases are TGCGCCAGCAGCCACGACAGGGTGGGCGAGCAGTACTTC. It specifies CASSHDRVGEQYF. This rearrangement joins TRBV5-1 to TRBJ2-7; 7 bases agree with TRBD1. The J segment lost 6 bases and the V segment lost 4 bases, leaving 7 bases of the junction unmatched. CDR1 is SGHRS and CDR2 is YFSETQ in the germline V gene. CDR3 length equals 13 residues.

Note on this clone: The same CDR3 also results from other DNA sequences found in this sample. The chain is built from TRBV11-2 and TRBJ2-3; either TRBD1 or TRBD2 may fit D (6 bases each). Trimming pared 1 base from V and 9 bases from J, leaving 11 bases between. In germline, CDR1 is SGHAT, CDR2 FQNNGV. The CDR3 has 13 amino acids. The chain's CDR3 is CASSLGGAGTQYF. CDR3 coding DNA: TGTGCCAGCAGCTTAGGGGGGGCTGGAACGCAGTATTTT. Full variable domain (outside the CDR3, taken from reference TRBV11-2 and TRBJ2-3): EAGVAQSPRYKIIEKRQSVAFWCNPISGHATLYWYQQILGQGPKLLIQFQNNGVVDDSQLPKDRFSAERLKGVDSTLKIQPAKLEDSAVYLCASSLGGAGTQYFGPGTRLTVL.

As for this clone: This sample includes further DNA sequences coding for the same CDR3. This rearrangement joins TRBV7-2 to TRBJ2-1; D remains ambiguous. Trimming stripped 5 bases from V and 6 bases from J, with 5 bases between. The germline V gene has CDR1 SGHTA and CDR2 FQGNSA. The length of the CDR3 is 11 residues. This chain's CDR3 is CASSPSNEQFF. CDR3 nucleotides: TGTGCCAGCAGCCCCTCCAATGAGCAGTTCTTC.

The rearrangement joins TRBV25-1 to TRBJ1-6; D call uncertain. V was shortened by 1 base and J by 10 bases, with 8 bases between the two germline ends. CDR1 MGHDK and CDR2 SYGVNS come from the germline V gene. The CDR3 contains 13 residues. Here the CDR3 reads CASSESERSPLHF. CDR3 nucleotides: TGTGCCAGCAGTGAATCTGAACGCTCACCCCTCCACTTT.

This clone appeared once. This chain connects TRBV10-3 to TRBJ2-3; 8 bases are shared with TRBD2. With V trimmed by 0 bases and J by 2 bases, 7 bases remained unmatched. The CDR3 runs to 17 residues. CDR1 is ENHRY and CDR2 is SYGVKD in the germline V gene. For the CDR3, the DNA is TGTGCCATCAGTGAGTCGCCGGTAGCGGGATCCACAGATACGCAGTATTTT. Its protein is CAISESPVAGSTDTQYF.

Here the CDR3 reads CASSYGGTSYEQYF. In DNA form, the CDR3 reads TGTGCCAGCAGTTACGGCGGGACCTCCTACGAGCAGTACTTC. This sequence joins TRBV6-5 and TRBJ2-7, with D perhaps matching TRBD2 (6 bases). The CDR3 has 14 amino acids. Germline CDR1 reads MNHEY; CDR2 reads SVGAGI. The V gene lost 2 bases and the J gene lost 0 bases, with 8 bases spanning the gap.

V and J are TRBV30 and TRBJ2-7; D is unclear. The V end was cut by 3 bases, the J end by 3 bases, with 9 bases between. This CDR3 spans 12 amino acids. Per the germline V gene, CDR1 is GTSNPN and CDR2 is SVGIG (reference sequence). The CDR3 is CAWRGSYYEQYF. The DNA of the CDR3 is TGTGCCTGGAGGGGAAGCTACTACGAGCAGTACTTC. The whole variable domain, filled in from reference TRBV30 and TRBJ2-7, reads SQTIHQWPATLVQPVGSPLSLECTVEGTSNPNLYWYRQAAGRGLQLLFYSVGIGQISSEVPQNLSASRPQDRQFILSSKKLLLSDSGFYLCAWRGSYYEQYFGPGTRLTVT.

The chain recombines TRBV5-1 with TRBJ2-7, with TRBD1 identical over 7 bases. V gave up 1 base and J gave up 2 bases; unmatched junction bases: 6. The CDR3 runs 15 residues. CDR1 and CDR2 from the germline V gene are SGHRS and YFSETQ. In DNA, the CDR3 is TGCGCCAGCAGCTTGTACACGGGGACAGCCTACGAGCAGTACTTC. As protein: CASSLYTGTAYEQYF.

CDR3 region: CASSLGDNSPLHF. CDR3 in DNA: TGTGCCAGCAGTTTAGGGGACAATTCACCCCTCCACTTT. The genes are TRBV6-5 and TRBJ1-6, with D tentatively TRBD1 (5 bases). The CDR3 runs to 13 residues. CDR1 MNHEY and CDR2 SVGAGI come from the germline V gene. Trimming removed 4 bases from V and 7 bases from J, with 8 bases in between.